Listed here are 25 T cell receptor beta chains from one sample, sequenced in a study of blood T cells in healthy people across ages. A second 7 to 11 cycle PCR used barcoded and J-beta primers. MiXCR was run by TCRdb on the 5' RACE reads, yielding one entry per CDR3 protein. The table shows hundreds of thousands of distinct CDR3 sequences, with roughly 24% occurring only once. These sequences were also reported in another study, on T cells of mothers and their children.

The specimen was blood. The receptors here all came from a boy aged 5-17 years in good health.

This clonotype was recorded a few times. The chain couples TRBV6-2 or TRBV6-3 to TRBJ2-5, with 8 nucleotides matching TRBD1. Germline CDR1 and CDR2: MNHEY and SVGEGT. This CDR3 spans 15 amino acids. Trimming at V came to 7 bases and at J to 11 bases, leaving 18 bases not matched to a gene. The CDR3 spells CASTHDRTGRQEQYF. CDR3 nucleotides: TGTGCCAGCACCCACGACCGGACAGGGCGGCAAGAGCAGTACTTC.

The chain employs TRBV10-3 and TRBJ2-2; D not certain. This CDR3 has 14 residues. Germline V gene sequence: CDR1 ENHRY, CDR2 SYGVKD. Trimming shortened V by 3 bases and J by 7 bases, and 12 bases separated the two germline ends. The CDR3 nucleotides are TGTGCCATCAGTGACCAAAGTTCTTACGGGGAGCTGTTTTTT. Protein product: CAISDQSSYGELFF.

The J gene is TRBJ2-1, the V gene TRBV29-1; D is possibly TRBD2 (5 bases). The CDR3 totals 15 residues. Germline V lookup: CDR1 SQVTM, CDR2 ANQGSEA. Trimming took 2 bases from V and 0 from J, leaving 11 bases between them. DNA of the CDR3: TGCAGCGTTGAAACGACTACCAGCTCCTACAATGAGCAGTTCTTC. It encodes CSVETTTSSYNEQFF.

In this sample, this clonotype turned up a few times. The rearrangement links TRBV5-1 to TRBJ1-2; no reliable D call. Germline values: CDR1 SGHRS, CDR2 YFSETQ. CDR3 length: 13 residues. Trimming took 4 bases from V and 10 from J, leaving 17 bases between them. CDR3 nucleotides: TGCGCCAGCAGCCTGGAAGGAGGCCTAGACTACACCTTC. Translating gives CASSLEGGLDYTF.

J is TRBJ1-2 and V is TRBV2; 7 nucleotides agree with TRBD1. From germline, CDR1 is SNHLY and CDR2 FYNNEI. This CDR3 spans 13 amino acids. Germline trimming cut 5 bases from V and 6 bases from J; bases unmatched to any gene: 6. CDR3 protein: CASSSQGPDGYTF. In nucleotides, the CDR3 is TGTGCCAGCAGTTCACAGGGGCCCGATGGCTACACCTTC. Combining the CDR3 with reference TRBV2 and TRBJ1-2 gives the whole variable domain EPEVTQTPSHQVTQMGQEVILRCVPISNHLYFYWYRQILGQKVEFLVSFYNNEISEKSEIFDDQFSVERPDGSNFTLKIRSTKLEDSAMYFCASSSQGPDGYTFGSGTRLTVV.

V gene TRBV4-3 combines with J gene TRBJ2-3; no clear D gene. V lost 0 bases to trimming and J lost 1 base, with 11 bases between them. Germline V gene data show CDR1 as LGHNA and CDR2 as YSLEER. This CDR3 spans 16 amino acids. The CDR3 DNA reads TGCGCCAGCAGCCAAGATGGGCAGGCCGGCACAGATACGCAGTATTTT. It codes for CASSQDGQAGTDTQYF.

This clonotype turned up a few times. The chain is built from TRBV5-1 and TRBJ2-2; D unclear. CDR3 length equals 15 residues. Trimming removed 4 bases from V and 7 bases from J, with 17 bases in between. Germline V gene data show CDR1 as SGHRS and CDR2 as YFSETQ. The CDR3 region has the DNA TGCGCCAGCAGCCCGGCTGGTGAGGCGGACGGGGAGCTGTTTTTT. Protein sequence: CASSPAGEADGELFF.

This chain connects TRBV13 to TRBJ2-5, with 8 bases identical to TRBD1. Near its end, the DNA agrees better with TRBJ2-7, so the J call may be wrong. The length of the CDR3 is 15 residues. Germline lookup yields CDR1 PRHDT and CDR2 FYEKMQ (reference sequence). CDR3 amino acids: CASSFNQGATYEQYF. The DNA for the CDR3 is TGTGCCAGCAGCTTTAATCAGGGGGCGACCTACGAGCAGTACTTC.

To note about this clonotype: Given the absence of the conserved phenylalanine or tryptophan at the CDR3 end, a read error is likely. V is TRBV5-1 and J is TRBJ2-5; no definite D call. There are 11 residues in the CDR3. The V end lost 5 bases, the J end lost 5 bases, and 7 bases lay between the germline ends. Germline CDR1 and CDR2: SGHRS and YFSETQ. The CDR3 DNA sequence: TGCGCCAGCAGGGCGGAGGAGACCCAGTACTTG. The encoded protein is CASRAEETQYL.

The chain uses TRBV9 and TRBJ1-6, with 8 bases fitting TRBD1. This CDR3 is 15 amino acids long. V shed 4 bases and J 12 bases; nucleotides not matched to a gene: 12. Germline V gene sequence: CDR1 SGDLS, CDR2 YYNGEE. CDR3 amino acids: CASSQDRVGSGPLHF. Here the CDR3 DNA reads TGTGCCAGCAGCCAGGACAGGGTAGGAAGCGGACCCCTCCACTTT.

The sample holds a few counts of this clonotype. The chain carries TRBV7-6 and TRBJ2-1; TRBD2 agrees at 8 bases. In germline, CDR1 is SGHVS, CDR2 FNYEAQ. V was clipped by 5 bases and J by 2 bases; unmatched bases: 17. The CDR3 covers 19 residues. The CDR3 sequence: CASSPSLSLRGETYNEQFF. The CDR3 nucleotides read TGTGCCAGCAGCCCCTCCCTCTCCCTGCGGGGGGAAACCTACAATGAGCAGTTCTTC.

The CDR3 DNA follows: TGCAGTGCTAGAACGGGCAGAGTAAGCACAGATACGCAGTATTTT. This encodes CSARTGRVSTDTQYF. V is TRBV20-1 and J is TRBJ2-3; D not resolved. This CDR3 is built from 15 residues. Germline V gene lookup returns CDR1 DFQATT and CDR2 SNEGSKA (reference sequence). V was clipped by 2 bases and J by 0 bases, with 12 bases between them.

The chain carries TRBV7-7 and TRBJ2-7; D ambiguous. CDR3 length: 15 residues. Germline V lookup: CDR1 SSHAT, CDR2 FNYEAQ (reference sequence). The ends were cut back, 5 bases at V and 2 bases at J, with 16 bases in the middle. CDR3 residues: CASSPSWGKPYEQYF. DNA for the CDR3: TGTGCCAGCAGCCCCTCGTGGGGAAAGCCCTACGAGCAGTACTTC. The full variable domain, in which reference TRBV7-7 and TRBJ2-7 provide the parts outside the CDR3, is GAGVSQSPRYKVTKRGQDVTLRCDPISSHATLYWYQQALGQGPEFLTYFNYEAQPDKSGLPSDRFSAERPEGSISTLTIQRTEQRDSAMYRCASSPSWGKPYEQYFGPGTRLTVT.

The chain joins TRBV9 to TRBJ2-6; D is undetermined. The V end was cut by 0 bases, the J end by 0 bases, with 7 bases between. Germline CDR1 reads SGDLS; CDR2 reads YYNGEE. The CDR3 spans 16 residues. CDR3 sequence (DNA): TGTGCCAGCAGCGTAGACGCGGTCTCTGGGGCCAACGTCCTGACTTTC. This gives the protein CASSVDAVSGANVLTF.

The CDR3 is CASSYAGTGELFF. Here the CDR3 DNA reads TGTGCCAGCAGTTATGCAGGAACCGGGGAGCTGTTTTTT. V gene TRBV6-6 combines with J gene TRBJ2-2; D call uncertain. The CDR3 is 13 amino acids. From germline, CDR1 is MNHNY and CDR2 SVGAGI (reference sequence). The V gene lost 3 bases and the J gene lost 5 bases, with 7 bases spanning the gap.

The V call is TRBV7-9, the J call TRBJ2-1; 13 bases are a match to TRBD2. With 4 bases clipped from V and 0 bases from J, the junction kept 9 bases outside the gene matches. Germline loops: CDR1 SEHNR, CDR2 FQNEAQ (reference sequence). This CDR3 comprises 19 residues. The CDR3 coding sequence is TGTGCCAGCAGCTCCGGGACTAGCGGGGAGGTTTCCTCCTACAATGAGCAGTTCTTC. Translation gives CASSSGTSGEVSSYNEQFF.

The chain combines TRBV4-1 with TRBJ1-6, with D hard to call. The CDR3 contains 15 residues. V shed 3 bases and J shed 0 bases, with 6 bases lying between them. The germline V gene encodes CDR1 MGHRA and CDR2 YSYEKL. CDR3 sequence reads: CASSQLSSYNSPLHF. CDR3 bases: TGCGCCAGCAGCCAGTTGAGCTCCTATAATTCACCCCTCCACTTT.

The gene calls are TRBV12-3 or TRBV12-4 and TRBJ1-1; D might be TRBD1 (5 bases). Trimming removed 2 bases from V and 1 base from J, with 11 bases in between. The CDR3 runs to 15 residues. The CDR3 protein is CASSLRAGTNTEAFF. DNA of the CDR3: TGTGCCAGCAGTTTACGGGCAGGGACGAACACTGAAGCTTTCTTT.

This clonotype was observed a few times. J is TRBJ2-5 and V is TRBV19; the D call may be TRBD1 or TRBD2 (5 bases each). CDR1 LNHDA and CDR2 SQIVND come from the germline V gene (reference sequence). With 6 bases removed from V and 5 bases from J, the gap between germline ends came to 16 bases. This CDR3 has 14 amino acids. The DNA of the CDR3 is TGTGCCAGTAGAGTGGGACCGGCGGATGAGACCCAGTACTTC. As protein: CASRVGPADETQYF.

The genes are TRBV5-1 and TRBJ2-5; 7 nucleotides line up with TRBD1. Trimming took 1 base from V and 4 from J; bases not matched to a gene: 7. Germline lookup yields CDR1 SGHRS and CDR2 YFSETQ. The CDR3 has 15 residues. CDR3: CASSLLGQTIETQYF. DNA for the CDR3: TGCGCCAGCAGCTTGCTGGGACAGACGATAGAGACCCAGTACTTC.

The V call is TRBV11-1, the J call TRBJ2-7; TRBD2 aligns across 9 bases. Trimming removed 1 base from V and 1 base from J; junction bases left unmatched: 2. The germline V gene encodes CDR1 SGHAT and CDR2 FQDESV (reference sequence). The CDR3 runs 15 residues. For the CDR3, the DNA is TGTGCCAGCAGCTTAGGTGGACTAGCGTCCTACGAGCAGTACTTC. Protein product: CASSLGGLASYEQYF.

Only a few counts were recorded for this clonotype. The chain couples TRBV9 to TRBJ2-5, with 9 bases aligning to TRBD2. The ends lost 0 bases at V and 3 bases at J; junction bases unmatched: 3. The CDR3 consists of 15 residues. Germline V gene sequence: CDR1 SGDLS, CDR2 YYNGEE. The CDR3 DNA reads TGTGCCAGCAGCGTAGGGGCTAGCGGGGAAGAGACCCAGTACTTC. The encoded protein is CASSVGASGEETQYF.

This clonotype showed up just a few times. This sequence joins TRBV10-3 and TRBJ2-3; 8 bases match TRBD1. Germline CDR1 and CDR2: ENHRY and SYGVKD. The J segment lost 2 bases and the V segment lost 6 bases, leaving 7 bases of the junction unmatched. The CDR3 has 15 amino acids. The CDR3 region is CAIRPGQGATDTQYF. The CDR3 nucleotides are TGTGCCATCAGGCCCGGACAGGGAGCCACAGATACGCAGTATTTT.

This chain joins TRBV5-1 and TRBJ2-7; TRBD1 agrees at 12 bases. The J call may be wrong; the DNA end is better matched by TRBJ2-1. Germline V gene data show CDR1 as SGHRS and CDR2 as YFSETQ. This CDR3 comprises 15 residues. CDR3 region: CASRQGQGAGNEQFF. DNA of the CDR3: TGCGCCAGCAGACAGGGACAGGGGGCAGGCAATGAGCAGTTCTTC.

This chain uses TRBV27 with TRBJ2-3, with 9 positions matching TRBD2. J gave up 10 bases and V 4 bases, and 9 bases lay outside the gene matches. The CDR3 sequence is 14 residues long. Germline CDR1 and CDR2: MNHEY and SMNVEV (reference sequence). In DNA form, the CDR3 reads TGTGCCAGCAGTTGGAGGCGGGGGGGCCATGCGCAGTATTTT. Amino acids: CASSWRRGGHAQYF.